This T cell receptor (beta chain) was found in a study of cytomegalovirus exposure and HLA in healthy donors. Study-wide points: An Asian-associated ancestry cluster reportedly showed fewer N-insertions than the approximately 660-donor mean in a later analysis.

With 60 Vbeta and 13 Jbeta primers, the PCR was carried out. The protocol was immunoSEQ multiplex PCR, while the TCRdb copy is restricted to in-frame clones and leaves out a portion. Of 150,000 to 200,000 clones listed, 60% to 80% are singletons. Points on this clone: Its antigen is undetermined.

CDR3 size: 15 residues. V dropped 2 bases and J dropped 2; count of bases not matched to a gene: 4. Germline V gene lookup returns CDR1 MNHNY and CDR2 SVGAGI (reference sequence). Sequenced input: PBMCs. This clonotype was sampled from a man aged 50-59 years in good health and CMV-seropositive. The chain couples TRBV6-6 to TRBJ1-2; 8 nucleotides match TRBD1. The DNA for the CDR3 is TGTGCCAGCAGTTACGGACAGGGTGAAAACTATGGCTACACCTTC. This encodes CASSYGQGENYGYTF.